This is a list of T cell receptor beta chains from one sample in a study of cytomegalovirus exposure and HLA in healthy donors. This table comes from immunoSEQ multiplex PCR, and its TCRdb copy is limited to in-frame clones, with some not included. The sample gives around 210,000 clones, over 75% of which show up once; roughly 0.45% is in the top ten. Sequencing was performed on PBMCs. These receptors were taken from a boy between 5 and 17 years old in good health and CMV-seronegative. Both conserved end residues are part of each CDR3. Each record gives: D gene, V gene, J gene, CDR3 length, clone size, CDR3 DNA, CDR3 protein. The D gene is left open where the match is weak. The size entry is marked missing in some rows and otherwise reads once, few, many or a size class.

>NA|TRBV5-5|TRBJ1-2|15|once
TGTGCCAGCAGCTTGGAATCGTGGACACCTTATGGCTACACCTTC
CASSLESWTPYGYTF
>TRBD2|TRBV10-3|TRBJ2-7|14|NA
TGTGCCATCAGTGGGACTAGCGGGAGCTACGAGCAGTACTTC
CAISGTSGSYEQYF
>TRBD1|TRBV4-1|TRBJ1-3|16|NA
TGCGCCAGCAGCCCGGGACAGGGCCTCTCTGGAAACACCATATATTTT
CASSPGQGLSGNTIYF
>TRBD1|TRBV11-2|TRBJ1-4|17|NA
TGTGCCAGCAGCCCCGTCGGACAGGGGGCTAGAGGTGAAAAACTGTTTTTT
CASSPVGQGARGEKLFF
>NA|TRBV6-5|TRBJ2-5|14|NA
TGTGCCAGCAGTCCCCAGGACAGATGGGAGACCCAGTACTTC
CASSPQDRWETQYF
>NA|TRBV30|TRBJ1-4|17|NA
TGTGCCTGGAGTCCACAAAACCGTTTCAGGGATGATGAAAAACTGTTTTTT
CAWSPQNRFRDDEKLFF
>TRBD1|TRBV5-1|TRBJ2-7|15|NA
TGCGCCAGCAGCACGACGGGACAGTCTTACTACGAGCAGTACTTC
CASSTTGQSYYEQYF
>NA|TRBV5-6|TRBJ1-5|14|NA
TGTGCCAGCAGCTTGGCAGGGGTTCGGCAGCCCCAGCATTTT
CASSLAGVRQPQHF
>NA|TRBV5-6|TRBJ1-2|15|NA
TGTGCCAGCAGCTTGGCGGGGGGCTTTAACTATGGCTACACCTTC
CASSLAGGFNYGYTF
>NA|TRBV7-9|TRBJ1-3|13|NA
TGTGCCAGCAGCCAATTCTCTGGAAACACCATATATTTT
CASSQFSGNTIYF
>TRBD1|TRBV9|TRBJ2-1|14|NA
TGTGCCAGCGAAGCAGGGGGCTCCTACAATGAGCAGTTCTTC
CASEAGGSYNEQFF
>NA|TRBV19|TRBJ1-1|13|once
TGTGCCAGTAGTATCCACAAGAACACTGAAGCTTTCTTT
CASSIHKNTEAFF
>NA|TRBV27|TRBJ2-7|12|NA
NA
CASSSSRYEQYF
>NA|TRBV4-1|TRBJ1-1|15|NA
TGCGCCAGCAGCCCAGGGGAGGGGCGGGACACTGAAGCTTTCTTT
CASSPGEGRDTEAFF
>TRBD2|TRBV5-1|TRBJ2-1|18|NA
TGCGCCAGCAGCTTGCCCCGGGGGAGCGGGGGGCCGAACAATGAGCAGTTCTTC
CASSLPRGSGGPNNEQFF
>TRBD1|TRBV7-3|TRBJ2-1|13|NA
TGTGCCAGCAGCTCCCAAGACAGGGTTAAGCAGTTCTTC
CASSSQDRVKQFF
>NA|TRBV6-1|TRBJ1-2|12|NA
TGTGCCAGCAGGGACAGTGGCTATGGCTACACCTTC
CASRDSGYGYTF
>TRBD1|TRBV4-1|TRBJ1-2|18|NA
TGCGCCAGCAGCCAAGGTCCCTTTTCCCCACAGGGGGACTATGGCTACACCTTC
CASSQGPFSPQGDYGYTF
>TRBD2|TRBV18|TRBJ2-5|15|NA
TGTGCCAGCTCACCCGGCGGGAGGGCCGCAGAGACCCAGTACTTC
CASSPGGRAAETQYF
>TRBD1|TRBV6-4|TRBJ2-2|14|NA
TGTGCCAGCAGTCGACAGGGTGTCACCGGGGAGCTGTTTTTT
CASSRQGVTGELFF
>TRBD1|TRBV10-2|TRBJ1-5|14|NA
TGCGCCAGCAGAGACAGGGGACTTCATCAGCCCCAGCATTTT
CASRDRGLHQPQHF
>TRBD1|TRBV29-1|TRBJ1-1|14|NA
TGCAGCGTTTTTCGGGGACAGGGGGCCACTGAAGCTTTCTTT
CSVFRGQGATEAFF
>TRBD2|TRBV5-6|TRBJ2-1|15|once
TGTGCCAGCAGCCCCATTAGCGGGGGATACAATGAGCAGTTCTTC
CASSPISGGYNEQFF
>TRBD2|TRBV7-7|TRBJ2-3|15|NA
TGTGCTAGCAGCTTAGAACGGGGGGTCACAGATACGCAGTATTTT
CASSLERGVTDTQYF
>NA|TRBV5-4|TRBJ1-1|13|NA
TGTGCCAGCAGCTTGGGAGGCCTCACTGAAGCTTTCTTT
CASSLGGLTEAFF
>NA|TRBV19|TRBJ1-5|13|once
TGTGCCAGTAGTACGGAGCTCAATCAGCCCCAGCATTTT
CASSTELNQPQHF
>TRBD2|TRBV9|TRBJ2-3|17|NA
TGTGCCAGCAGCGTAGTGGGTAGCGGGACTGGTACAGATACGCAGTATTTT
CASSVVGSGTGTDTQYF
>NA|TRBV19|TRBJ2-2|14|NA
TGTGCCAGTAGTGTGTCGAGGAACACCGGGGAGCTGTTTTTT
CASSVSRNTGELFF
>NA|TRBV5-5|TRBJ1-5|13|few
TGTGCCAGCAGCTTGGCCGGGAATCAGCCCCAGCATTTT
CASSLAGNQPQHF
>NA|TRBV5-1|TRBJ2-7|13|NA
TGCGCCAGCAGCCCCGGAAGGGCGGGGGAGCAGTACTTC
CASSPGRAGEQYF
>TRBD1|TRBV30|TRBJ2-3|13|NA
TGTGCCTGGACAGGGGGCGGCACAGATACGCAGTATTTT
CAWTGGGTDTQYF
>NA|TRBV5-6|TRBJ1-4|13|NA
TGTGCCAGCAGCTTGGTAGCCGGGGGAAAACTGTTTTTT
CASSLVAGGKLFF
>NA|TRBV5-6|TRBJ1-5|14|once
TGTGCCAGCAGCTTGTCGGGGGGGGATCAGCCCCAGCATTTT
CASSLSGGDQPQHF
>NA|TRBV6-1|TRBJ1-5|12|NA
TGTGCCAGCAGTGTCGACCGGACTACCCAGCATTTT
CASSVDRTTQHF
>TRBD2|TRBV15|TRBJ2-1|15|NA
TGTGCCACCAGCAGGGGACTAGGGGTGGGCAATGAGCAGTTCTTC
CATSRGLGVGNEQFF
>NA|TRBV19|TRBJ1-2|13|NA
TGTGCCAGTAGCCGCCGGGGTTCCTATGGCTACACCTTC
CASSRRGSYGYTF
>NA|TRBV6-5|TRBJ2-2|12|NA
TGTGCCAGCAGTTACCGGGCCGGGGAGCTGTTTTTT
CASSYRAGELFF
>NA|TRBV20-1|TRBJ2-1|11|NA
TGCAGTGCTAGAGTGTATAATGAGCAGTTCTTC
CSARVYNEQFF
>NA|TRBV9|TRBJ1-1|12|NA
TGTGCCAGCAGCATACAGGGCGGTGAAGCTTTCTTT
CASSIQGGEAFF
>TRBD1|TRBV7-9|TRBJ2-7|17|NA
TGTGCCAGCAGAAGGGAGGATCCAGGGGGCAATCCCTACGAGCAGTACTTC
CASRREDPGGNPYEQYF
>NA|TRBV7-2|TRBJ1-1|15|NA
TGTGCCAGCAGGTCGGTCCAGGCGGGGAACACTGAAGCTTTCTTT
CASRSVQAGNTEAFF
>TRBD1|TRBV13|TRBJ2-1|13|NA
TGTGCCAGCAGCACCAGGGGGCGCAATGAGCAGTTCTTC
CASSTRGRNEQFF
>TRBD2|TRBV30|TRBJ2-3|13|NA
TGTGCCTGGGCGGGAGGGCCTAAAGATACGCAGTATTTT
CAWAGGPKDTQYF
>TRBD2|TRBV7-2|TRBJ2-3|15|once
TGTGCCAGCAGCTTAGGGGGCGGGGGGGCAAGAACGCAGTATTTT
CASSLGGGGARTQYF
>TRBD1|TRBV4-1|TRBJ2-3|14|NA
TGCGCCAGCAGGTCCGGACAGGGCACAGATACGCAGTATTTT
CASRSGQGTDTQYF
>TRBD2|TRBV19|TRBJ2-3|15|NA
TGTGCCAGTAAGATCCGGGGCGGGAGGGCCAATACGCAGTATTTT
CASKIRGGRANTQYF
>TRBD2|TRBV19|TRBJ2-7|14|NA
TGTGCCAGCGCGACTAGCGGGATGTTCCCCGAGCAGTACTTC
CASATSGMFPEQYF
>NA|TRBV7-6|TRBJ2-3|14|NA
TGTGCCAGCAGCCCAACAGGGACCACAGATACGCAGTATTTT
CASSPTGTTDTQYF
>NA|TRBV6-6|TRBJ2-7|15|NA
TGTGCCAGCAGTTACGGCGGGGACCTTTCCTACGAGCAGTACTTC
CASSYGGDLSYEQYF
>TRBD1|TRBV30|TRBJ1-1|17|NA
TGTGCCTGGAGTCCTTATAGAACAGGGGGACCGAACACTGAAGCTTTCTTT
CAWSPYRTGGPNTEAFF
>NA|TRBV5-4|TRBJ1-1|13|few
TGTGCCAGCAGCCGGAGGGGGGGAACTGAAGCTTTCTTT
CASSRRGGTEAFF
>TRBD2|TRBV5-1|TRBJ2-5|16|few
TGCGCCAGCAGCCTAGGACTAGCGGGATTAGGAGAGACCCAGTACTTC
CASSLGLAGLGETQYF